The next 27 T cell receptor beta chains were all read from a single sample in a study of neoadjuvant anti-PD-1 for oral cavity cancer. Sequencing was performed with immunoSEQ multiplex PCR; in TCRdb, only in-frame clones are kept and a portion is missing. The data show about 9,600 clones, with over 65% seen just once and 3% to 4% held by the top ten. Time point of the sample: after neoadjuvant nivolumab, at surgical resection. Here the sequenced sample was PBMCs, taken after nivolumab (anti-PD-1) treatment. The receptors were sampled from a person between 40 and 85 years old with oral cavity squamous cell carcinoma.

V gene TRBV5-4 combines with J gene TRBJ2-7, with D perhaps given as TRBD1 or TRBD2 (5 bases each). Germline lookup yields CDR1 SGHNT and CDR2 YYREEE (reference sequence). The CDR3 has 16 residues. V lost 0 bases, J lost 1 base, and 14 bases lay in between. The CDR3 coding sequence is TGTGCCAGCAGCTTGGCCGGGGCGCCCAAGTCCTACGAGCAGTACTTC. Translated: CASSLAGAPKSYEQYF. Full variable domain (rest looked up from reference TRBV5-4 and TRBJ2-7): ETGVTQSPTHLIKTRGQQVTLRCSSQSGHNTVSWYQQALGQGPQFIFQYYREEENGRGNFPPRFSGLQFPNYSSELNVNALELDDSALYLCASSLAGAPKSYEQYFGPGTRLTVT.

The CDR3 loop reads CASSQDGGVGQPQHF. The CDR3 DNA reads TGCGCCAGCAGCCAAGATGGAGGGGTTGGGCAGCCCCAGCATTTT. The chain recombines TRBV4-1 with TRBJ1-5, with D possibly being TRBD1 (5 bases). CDR1 is MGHRA, CDR2 YSYEKL, per germline. The CDR3 runs to 15 residues. Trimming took off 0 bases at V and 7 bases at J, with 13 bases between the two ends.

This clone showed up just a few times. The chain uses TRBV6-5 and TRBJ2-7, with 9 bases fitting TRBD2. CDR1 MNHEY and CDR2 SVGAGI come from the germline V gene. V lost 7 bases and J lost 1; bases outside the gene matches: 8. This CDR3 region has 15 residues. The CDR3 DNA reads as TGTGCCAGCACCTCGGGCGGGGGGGGATCCTACGAGCAGTACTTC. Translation: CASTSGGGGSYEQYF.

The rearrangement uses TRBV7-2 and TRBJ1-2; D ambiguous. The germline gives CDR1 SGHTA, CDR2 FQGNSA. Deletions cut 5 bases from V and 8 bases from J, with 18 bases between. The CDR3 length is 14 residues. This CDR3 reads CASSLDSRERGYTF. In nucleotides, the CDR3 is TGTGCCAGCAGCCTCGATTCCCGGGAGAGGGGCTACACCTTC.

The V call is TRBV2, the J call TRBJ1-5; D unclear. Germline V gene sequence: CDR1 SNHLY, CDR2 FYNNEI. Trimming left V 6 bases short and J 0 bases short, with 21 bases between. The CDR3 consists of 18 residues. CDR3 bases: TGTGCCAGCAGCGTACTTTTAGGGAGTACTTATAGCAATCAGCCCCAGCATTTT. This codes for CASSVLLGSTYSNQPQHF.

The V and J genes are TRBV7-9 and TRBJ1-2, with D possibly TRBD1 on 6 matching bases. The V gene's germline CDR1 is SEHNR and CDR2 FQNEAQ (reference sequence). V was cut by 4 bases and J by 5 bases, with 8 bases left in between. CDR3 length equals 12 residues. The DNA of the CDR3 is TGTGCCAGCAGCTCGACAGGTTATGGCTACACCTTC. Translation: CASSSTGYGYTF.

This clone was counted only a few times. This chain joins TRBV5-6 and TRBJ1-3; 7 nucleotides match TRBD1. Germline assignment: CDR1 SGHDT and CDR2 YYEEEE. V shed 0 bases, J shed 3 bases, and the junction held 9 bases outside the gene matches. The CDR3 is 17 residues long. CDR3 DNA: TGTGCCAGCAGCTTGGCGGCAGGGGGAAGGGTTGGAAACACCATATATTTT. It encodes CASSLAAGGRVGNTIYF.

The J gene is TRBJ1-3, the V gene TRBV6-5, with D perhaps TRBD1 (6 bases). This CDR3 contains 15 residues. Germline V lookup: CDR1 MNHEY, CDR2 SVGAGI. V was pared by 2 bases and J by 2 bases, with 10 bases between. The CDR3 reads CASSYRNRAGNTIYF. In DNA, the CDR3 is TGTGCCAGCAGTTACCGAAACAGGGCTGGAAACACCATATATTTT.

This clone was counted a few times. V gene TRBV25-1 combines with J gene TRBJ2-2; TRBD1 agrees at 7 bases. The junction had 8 bases not matched to a gene; V was cut back by 3 bases and J by 1 base. The CDR3 sequence is 17 residues long. Germline V CDR1 and CDR2: MGHDK, SYGVNS. The CDR3: CASSEAPGQKNTGELFF. CDR3 coding DNA: TGTGCCAGCAGTGAGGCCCCGGGACAGAAGAACACCGGGGAGCTGTTTTTT.

This clone appeared once. This chain uses TRBV30 with TRBJ1-5; D remains unclear. Germline lookup yields CDR1 GTSNPN and CDR2 SVGIG (reference sequence). Trimming removed 0 bases from V and 7 bases from J, with 7 bases in between. The CDR3 totals 12 residues. The CDR3 loop is CAWSVQGQPQHF. The CDR3 nucleotides read TGTGCCTGGAGTGTACAAGGGCAGCCCCAGCATTTT. Based on the CDR3 plus reference TRBV30 and TRBJ1-5, the full variable domain is SQTIHQWPATLVQPVGSPLSLECTVEGTSNPNLYWYRQAAGRGLQLLFYSVGIGQISSEVPQNLSASRPQDRQFILSSKKLLLSDSGFYLCAWSVQGQPQHFGDGTRLSIL.

This clone was recorded a few times. The chain carries TRBV7-9 and TRBJ1-6, with 9 bases matching TRBD1. J lost 9 bases, V lost 5 bases, and 8 bases had no gene match. The CDR3 covers 15 residues. Germline V gene lookup returns CDR1 SEHNR and CDR2 FQNEAQ (reference sequence). Written as DNA, the CDR3 is TGTGCCAGCAGCCCAGTGGGACAGGGTCTTTCACCCCTCCACTTT. It encodes CASSPVGQGLSPLHF.

The J gene is TRBJ1-6, the V gene TRBV19; D remains ambiguous. The germline V gene has CDR1 LNHDA and CDR2 SQIVND (reference sequence). CDR3 length: 14 amino acids. V lost 0 bases and J 9 bases, leaving 9 bases between the germline ends. CDR3 bases: TGTGCCAGTAGTATAGAGGTAGGAGGTTCACCCCTCCACTTT. Its translation: CASSIEVGGSPLHF.

Comment on this clone: The sample has other DNA sequences that encode this CDR3 too. This chain links TRBV6-6 with TRBJ1-2; TRBD1 might be the D (6 bases). CDR3 length equals 13 residues. Germline V gene sequence: CDR1 MNHNY, CDR2 SVGAGI (reference sequence). V shed 6 bases and J shed 1 base, with 9 bases lying between them. The DNA of the CDR3 is TGTGCCAGCAGGAGGACAGATAACTATGGCTACACCTTC. Its translation: CASRRTDNYGYTF.

This clone was counted a few times. The genes are TRBV10-2 and TRBJ1-6; 10 positions match TRBD1. The V and J ends lost 6 bases and 9 bases, in that order; junction bases with no gene match: 8. Germline CDR1 and CDR2: WSHSY and SAAADI. This CDR3 has 15 residues. CDR3 DNA sequence: TGCGCCAGCAGAGCCGGACAGGGGGTTGTTTCACCCCTCCACTTT. The encoded protein is CASRAGQGVVSPLHF.

The chain employs TRBV6-6 and TRBJ1-1; D not certain. From germline, CDR1 is MNHNY and CDR2 SVGAGI (reference sequence). Trimming shortened V by 7 bases and J by 0 bases, and 9 bases separated the two germline ends. The CDR3 spans 13 residues. The CDR3 bases are TGTGCCAGCATCGCCGACCTGAACACTGAAGCTTTCTTT. It encodes CASIADLNTEAFF.

This chain uses TRBV9 with TRBJ1-2; D call uncertain. V shed 4 bases and J shed 2 bases, with 15 bases lying between them. The CDR3 extends over 15 amino acids. Germline-derived CDR1 and CDR2 are SGDLS and YYNGEE. CDR3: CASSPGGQSNYGYTF. The DNA for the CDR3 is TGTGCCAGCAGCCCCGGAGGGCAGTCCAACTATGGCTACACCTTC.

V and J are TRBV5-1 and TRBJ2-7; 15 bases fit TRBD2. The J segment lost 8 bases and the V segment lost 4 bases, leaving 4 bases of the junction unmatched. Germline CDR1 is SGHRS and CDR2 is YFSETQ. The CDR3 extends over 14 amino acids. Here the CDR3 reads CASSEGLAGGQQYF. The CDR3 nucleotides read TGCGCCAGCAGCGAAGGACTAGCGGGAGGGCAGCAGTACTTC.

The gene calls are TRBV5-5 and TRBJ2-3; 11 bases are shared with TRBD2. Germline assignment: CDR1 SGHKS and CDR2 YYEKEE (reference sequence). The CDR3 has 16 amino acids. The trim removed 3 bases at V and 1 base at J, leaving 4 bases unmatched. As DNA, the CDR3 is TGTGCCAGCAGCTCTTTGGGACTAGCGGGCACAGATACGCAGTATTTT. Translation gives CASSSLGLAGTDTQYF.

This clone has only one observation. V and J are TRBV6-5 and TRBJ1-5, with a weak D call TRBD1 (5 bases). The CDR3 is 13 residues long. Trimming shortened V by 7 bases and J by 4 bases, and 11 bases separated the two germline ends. The germline V gene has CDR1 MNHEY and CDR2 SVGAGI. The CDR3 coding sequence is TGTGCCAGCACCAACGGGGGTAATCAGCCCCAGCATTTT. Translating it yields CASTNGGNQPQHF.

This clone was picked up a small number of times. The CDR3 DNA reads as TGTGCCAGCAGTTACTCGGCGACTAGCTATGAGCAGTTCTTC. This translates into CASSYSATSYEQFF. The V call is TRBV6-5, the J call TRBJ2-1; 7 bases map to TRBD2. Germline assignment: CDR1 MNHEY and CDR2 SVGAGI. The CDR3 is 14 residues long. V lost 0 bases and J lost 8; bases outside the gene matches: 4.

This clone has only one observation. CDR3: CARDTFGRVLNTEAFF. CDR3 sequence (DNA): TGTGCCAGAGATACATTCGGTCGGGTGTTGAACACTGAAGCTTTCTTT. The chain joins TRBV5-3 to TRBJ1-1; no clear D. TRBV5-3 is filed as an ORF, its function uncertain. Trimming took 7 bases from V and 0 from J, leaving 19 bases between them. This CDR3 contains 16 residues.

The chain links TRBV30 to TRBJ2-7; D may correspond to TRBD1 or TRBD2 (6 bases each). Deletions cut 3 bases from V and 0 bases from J, with 15 bases between. The germline CDR1 and CDR2 sequences are GTSNPN and SVGIG (reference sequence). The CDR3 runs to 15 residues. The CDR3 region has the DNA TGTGCCTGGAGGGGCCTGGGGGGCGCCTCCTACGAGCAGTACTTC. Translation: CAWRGLGGASYEQYF.

This clone was seen once. The chain recombines TRBV28 with TRBJ1-1; D is unclear. Germline V gene lookup returns CDR1 MDHEN and CDR2 SYDVKM. The length of the CDR3 is 13 residues. V was shortened by 5 bases and J by 0 bases, with 7 bases between the two germline ends. The CDR3: CASSPQVNTEAFF. CDR3 in DNA: TGTGCCAGCAGTCCCCAAGTGAACACTGAAGCTTTCTTT.

The gene calls are TRBV6-1 and TRBJ1-3, with 10 bases that match TRBD1. J was trimmed by 4 bases and V by 3 bases; bases with no gene match: 6. The germline gives CDR1 MNHNS, CDR2 SASEGT. CDR3 size: 16 residues. Here the CDR3 reads CASSDAGTGVGNTIYF. Here the CDR3 DNA reads TGTGCCAGCAGTGACGCCGGGACAGGGGTAGGAAACACCATATATTTT.

This clone was seen a handful of times. The rearrangement uses TRBV5-4 and TRBJ2-7; 10 bases agree with TRBD1. Unmatched junction bases numbered 8, after V lost 3 bases and J lost 5 bases. The CDR3 has 15 amino acids. Germline V gives CDR1 SGHNT, CDR2 YYREEE (reference sequence). This CDR3 is CASSYRQGARNEQYF. Written as DNA, the CDR3 is TGTGCCAGCAGCTACAGACAGGGGGCCAGGAACGAGCAGTACTTC.

The rearrangement joins TRBV19 to TRBJ2-7, with 8 nucleotides matching TRBD1. The germline V gene has CDR1 LNHDA and CDR2 SQIVND (reference sequence). Losses at the gene ends were 6 bases for V and 3 bases for J; bases not matched to a gene: 10. CDR3 length equals 15 residues. CDR3 region: CASRDRAGSFYEQYF. The CDR3 DNA follows: TGTGCCAGTAGGGACAGGGCGGGCTCCTTCTACGAGCAGTACTTC.

Remarks on this clone: One end of the junction is discordant with germline, which a read error may explain. This chain links TRBV7-7 with TRBJ2-2, with a possible D match to TRBD2 (5 bases). In germline, CDR1 is SSHAT, CDR2 FNYEAQ (reference sequence). The CDR3 runs 15 residues. In nucleotides, the CDR3 is TGTGCTAGCAGCTTGGGAGATGGGCTAACCGGGGAGCTGTTTTTT. This encodes CASSLGDGLTGELFF.